This T cell receptor (beta chain) was sequenced for a study of blood T cell repertoires in COVID-19. Authors' methods: Using reference gene primer amplification, nucleated cell counts were estimated. Measured with immunoSEQ multiplex PCR; TCRdb has only the in-frame clones, and not every one. V, J and clone size derive from that table, while D and trimming were established from the DNA sequence. The profile shows 130,000 to 150,000 clones, about four fifths of them singletons. This CDR3 is built from 17 residues. Germline V CDR1 and CDR2: LGHDT, YNNKEL (reference sequence). With V trimmed by 5 bases and J by 5 bases, 14 bases remained unmatched.

The material sequenced was peripheral blood. This TCR was sampled from a human donor with acute or convalescent COVID-19. The donor label of this sample is uncertain. This chain links TRBV3-1 (or the pseudogene TRBV3-2) with TRBJ2-5; TRBD2 matches 10 bases. The CDR3 protein is CASSVPGASGGGETQYF. The CDR3 DNA follows: TGTGCCAGCAGCGTGCCAGGCGCTAGCGGGGGCGGGGAGACCCAGTACTTC.